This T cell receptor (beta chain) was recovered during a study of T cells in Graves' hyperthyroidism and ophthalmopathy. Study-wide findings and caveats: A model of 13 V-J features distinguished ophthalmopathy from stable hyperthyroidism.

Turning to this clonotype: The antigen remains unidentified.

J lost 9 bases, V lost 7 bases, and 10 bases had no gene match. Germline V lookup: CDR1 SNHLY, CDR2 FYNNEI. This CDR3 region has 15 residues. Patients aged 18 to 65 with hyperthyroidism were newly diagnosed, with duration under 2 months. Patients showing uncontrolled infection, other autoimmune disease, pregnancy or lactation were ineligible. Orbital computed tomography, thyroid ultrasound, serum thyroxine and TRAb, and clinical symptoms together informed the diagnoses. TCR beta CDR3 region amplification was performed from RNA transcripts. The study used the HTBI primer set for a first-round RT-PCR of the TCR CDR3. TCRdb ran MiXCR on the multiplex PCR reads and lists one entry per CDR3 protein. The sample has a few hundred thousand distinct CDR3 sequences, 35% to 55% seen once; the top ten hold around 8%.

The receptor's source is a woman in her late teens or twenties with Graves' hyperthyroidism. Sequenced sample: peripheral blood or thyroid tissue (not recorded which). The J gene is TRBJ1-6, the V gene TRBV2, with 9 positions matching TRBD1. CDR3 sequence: CASTGQGRSSSPLHF. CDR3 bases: TGTGCCAGCACCGGACAGGGGCGGTCGAGTTCACCCCTCCACTTT. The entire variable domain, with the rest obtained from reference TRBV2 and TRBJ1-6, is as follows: EPEVTQTPSHQVTQMGQEVILRCVPISNHLYFYWYRQILGQKVEFLVSFYNNEISEKSEIFDDQFSVERPDGSNFTLKIRSTKLEDSAMYFCASTGQGRSSSPLHFGNGTRLTVT.